Sequencing of this T cell receptor (beta chain) was carried out in a study of low-dose radiotherapy and immunotherapy resistance in tumors. Overall study context: Treatment of Cohort 1 consisted of 0.5 Gy per fraction every 2 weeks, adding up to 6.5 Gy. It was 1 Gy per fraction every two weeks that Cohort 2 received, adding up to 13 Gy over 26 weeks. Cyclophosphamide was given intravenously at 200 mg/m2 every two weeks, and each dose came one day before radiation and immunotherapy. Ipilimumab 1 mg/kg every six weeks, together with nivolumab 240 mg every two weeks, was given intravenously to patients.

CDR1 is SGHRS, CDR2 YFSETQ, per germline. J was trimmed by 1 base and V by 4 bases; bases with no gene match: 8. The CDR3 is made up of 18 amino acids. TRAV and TRBV primers primed cDNA for both TCRalpha and TCRbeta. The TCRs were subjected to amplification over approximately 19 PCR cycles employing a constant-region primer in conjunction with a V-primer adapter. Using its own MiXCR run on the reads, TCRdb lists one record per CDR3 protein. The sample holds 30,000 or so distinct CDR3 sequences; 49% are singletons and the top ten take 5% to 6%. Indicated time point: after trial treatment. Documented treatment: LDRT plus nivolumab, ipilimumab, low-dose cyclophosphamide and aspirin (RACIN trial).

Sample: PBMCs, taken after low-dose radiotherapy plus immunotherapy. The chain uses TRBV5-1 and TRBJ2-2; 12 bases line up with TRBD2. This TCR was sampled from a male donor with gallbladder cancer. CDR3 loop: CASSPRGLAGGNTGELFF. In nucleotides, the CDR3 is TGCGCCAGCAGCCCGAGGGGACTAGCGGGCGGGAACACCGGGGAGCTGTTTTTT.